A single sample gave rise to the 3 T cell receptor beta chains below, sequenced in a study of PD-1 blockade in classical Hodgkin lymphoma. Profiling relied on immunoSEQ multiplex PCR, and the TCRdb table lists in-frame clones only, not all of them. The sample lists about 64,000 clones, about 90% occurring once. The time point here: cycle 4 day 1 (C4D1), after less than 7 weeks of nivolumab. Every patient had relapsed following autologous stem cell transplantation, and cohorts differed in brentuximab vedotin exposure. The sequencing here drew on peripheral blood mononuclear cells (PBMCs), taken before the fourth cycle of nivolumab. These receptors were collected from a human donor with classical Hodgkin lymphoma.

The chain joins TRBV18 to TRBJ1-3; 7 bases are a match to TRBD1. The CDR3 runs 14 residues. V lost 3 bases, J lost 8 bases, and 7 bases stayed unmatched. Germline CDR1 reads KGHSH; CDR2 reads LQKENI. The CDR3 nucleotides are TGTGCCAGCTCACCTGGACAGGACCGTGACACCATATATTTT. Encoded protein: CASSPGQDRDTIYF.

The V and J genes are TRBV11-2 and TRBJ2-1; 7 bases line up with TRBD2. Trimming took 6 bases from V and 0 from J; bases not matched to a gene: 8. Germline-derived CDR1 and CDR2 are SGHAT and FQNNGV. This CDR3 region has 16 residues. CDR3 sequence reads: CASRPIAGLSYNEQFF. The CDR3 DNA reads TGTGCCAGCAGGCCGATAGCGGGCCTCTCCTACAATGAGCAGTTCTTC.

Of note for this clone: The sample has other DNA sequences that encode this CDR3 too. The gene calls are TRBV7-9 and TRBJ1-1; D might be TRBD1 (5 bases). Per germline, CDR1 SEHNR and CDR2 FQNEAQ (reference sequence). This CDR3 region has 12 residues. Trimming removed 5 bases at V and 6 bases at J, with 10 bases between. CDR3 coding DNA: TGTGCCAGCAGCCCGGGGGGGGCTGAAGCTTTCTTT. It translates to CASSPGGAEAFF. Full variable domain (outside the CDR3, taken from reference TRBV7-9 and TRBJ1-1): DTGVSQNPRHKITKRGQNVTFRCDPISEHNRLYWYRQTLGQGPEFLTYFQNEAQLEKSRLLSDRFSAERPKGSFSTLEIQRTEQGDSAMYLCASSPGGAEAFFGQGTRLTVV.